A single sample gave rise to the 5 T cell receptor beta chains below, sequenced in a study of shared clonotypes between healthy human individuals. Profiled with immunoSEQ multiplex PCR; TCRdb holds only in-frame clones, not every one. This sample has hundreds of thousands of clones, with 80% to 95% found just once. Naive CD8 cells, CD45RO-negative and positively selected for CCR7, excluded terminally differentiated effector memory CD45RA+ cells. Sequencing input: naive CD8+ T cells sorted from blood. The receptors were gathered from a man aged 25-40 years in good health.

The CDR3 bases are TGTGCCAGCAGCCCTCATTACAGTGGCGGCAATCAGCCCCAGCATTTT. Protein: CASSPHYSGGNQPQHF. The J gene is TRBJ1-5, the V gene TRBV7-9; the D is unclear. CDR3 length equals 16 residues. Germline assignment: CDR1 SEHNR and CDR2 FQNEAQ (reference sequence). Trimming cost V 5 bases and J 2 bases, with 16 bases left between them.

In nucleotides, the CDR3 is TGTGCCAGCAGTTACTCTATGACAGGGCCCTACGAGCAGTACTTC. Its translation: CASSYSMTGPYEQYF. The V gene is TRBV6-6, the J gene TRBJ2-7; 7 nucleotides agree with TRBD1. This CDR3 region has 15 residues. The trim removed 0 bases at V and 2 bases at J, leaving 4 bases unmatched. Germline CDR1 and CDR2: MNHNY and SVGAGI (reference sequence).

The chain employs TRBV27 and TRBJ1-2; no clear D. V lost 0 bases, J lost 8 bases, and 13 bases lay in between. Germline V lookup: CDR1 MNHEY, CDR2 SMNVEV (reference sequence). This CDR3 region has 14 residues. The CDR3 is CASSLSPGGRGYTF. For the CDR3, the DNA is TGTGCCAGCAGTTTATCACCGGGAGGGAGGGGCTACACCTTC.

The CDR3 nucleotides are TGTGCCAGCAGTTATAGGACAGCGAACACTGAAGCTTTCTTT. Its translation: CASSYRTANTEAFF. V usage is TRBV27 and J usage is TRBJ1-1; maybe TRBD1 (6 bases). CDR1 is MNHEY, CDR2 SMNVEV, per germline (reference sequence). This CDR3 is 14 amino acids long. V lost 4 bases and J 1 base, leaving 10 bases between the germline ends.

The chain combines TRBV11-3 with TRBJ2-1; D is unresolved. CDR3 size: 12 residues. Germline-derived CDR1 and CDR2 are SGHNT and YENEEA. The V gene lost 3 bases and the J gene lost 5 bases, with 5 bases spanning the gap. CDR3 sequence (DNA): TGTGCCAGCAGCTTCGGGCACAATGAGCAGTTCTTC. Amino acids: CASSFGHNEQFF.